These T cell receptor beta chains were read from a single sample in a study of T-cell reconstitution after alpha-beta-depleted transplantation in children. TCRdb used MiXCR to reprocess the PCR reads, holding one entry per CDR3 protein. The table shows hundreds of thousands of distinct CDR3 sequences, with around 15% occurring only once. Sequencing was performed on PBMCs, mostly from graft donor cells, taken 360 days after TCRalphabeta/CD19-depleted stem cell transplant. The receptors come from a male patient under 18 who had a stem cell transplant for acute lymphoblastic leukemia, so the T cells may come from the graft donor. Each CDR3 is given with its conserved first and last residue. The order of the fields is CDR3 length, J gene, V gene, clone size, D gene, CDR3 protein, CDR3 DNA. A D gene is named only where the DNA matches it firmly. Rows may omit the clone size; those that give it use once, few, many or a size class.

CDR3 length: 15; J gene: TRBJ1-5; V gene: TRBV19; clone size: NA; D gene: TRBD1; CDR3 protein: CASSPSDRGNQPQHF; CDR3 DNA: TGTGCCAGTAGCCCCTCGGACAGGGGAAATCAGCCCCAGCATTTT
CDR3 length: 14; J gene: TRBJ2-7; V gene: TRBV5-1; clone size: few; D gene: NA; CDR3 protein: CASSSHRGRYEQYF; CDR3 DNA: TGCGCCAGCAGCTCCCACCGGGGCCGCTACGAGCAGTACTTC
CDR3 length: 18; J gene: TRBJ2-3; V gene: TRBV13; clone size: NA; D gene: TRBD2; CDR3 protein: CASSFGTSGNLNADTQYF; CDR3 DNA: TGTGCCAGCAGCTTCGGGACTAGCGGCAATCTTAACGCAGATACGCAGTATTTT
CDR3 length: 13; J gene: TRBJ1-1; V gene: TRBV29-1; clone size: NA; D gene: NA; CDR3 protein: CSVDDPSPYEAFF; CDR3 DNA: TGCAGCGTTGATGACCCTAGCCCCTATGAAGCTTTCTTT
CDR3 length: 14; J gene: TRBJ2-1; V gene: TRBV27; clone size: few; D gene: TRBD2; CDR3 protein: CASSLLLAGPEQFF; CDR3 DNA: TGTGCCAGCAGTTTACTATTAGCGGGTCCCGAGCAGTTCTTC
CDR3 length: 14; J gene: TRBJ2-7; V gene: TRBV6-1; clone size: NA; D gene: NA; CDR3 protein: CASSPRGPRDEQYF; CDR3 DNA: TGTGCCAGCAGCCCGAGGGGCCCTCGCGACGAGCAGTACTTC
CDR3 length: 15; J gene: TRBJ2-3; V gene: TRBV7-3; clone size: few; D gene: NA; CDR3 protein: CASSPLPLATDTQYF; CDR3 DNA: TGTGCCAGCAGCCCTCTCCCCCTCGCGACAGATACGCAGTATTTT
CDR3 length: 18; J gene: TRBJ2-2; V gene: TRBV5-1; clone size: NA; D gene: TRBD2; CDR3 protein: CASRGPSGRALNTGELFF; CDR3 DNA: TGCGCCAGCAGAGGCCCTAGCGGGAGGGCCCTGAACACCGGGGAGCTGTTTTTT
CDR3 length: 17; J gene: TRBJ2-1; V gene: TRBV14; clone size: many; D gene: TRBD1; CDR3 protein: CASSQGGDRVYHNEQFF; CDR3 DNA: TGTGCCAGCAGCCAGGGCGGGGACAGGGTATACCACAATGAGCAGTTCTTC
CDR3 length: 15; J gene: TRBJ1-5; V gene: TRBV27; clone size: few; D gene: NA; CDR3 protein: CASSTLTGSNQPQHF; CDR3 DNA: TGTGCCAGCAGTACCCTGACAGGATCCAATCAGCCCCAGCATTTT
CDR3 length: 13; J gene: TRBJ1-1; V gene: TRBV7-8; clone size: NA; D gene: TRBD1; CDR3 protein: CASSISQGIEAFF; CDR3 DNA: TGTGCCAGCAGCATCTCACAGGGGATTGAAGCTTTCTTT
CDR3 length: 16; J gene: TRBJ2-5; V gene: TRBV10-3; clone size: NA; D gene: NA; CDR3 protein: CAISDQGSDLTETQYF; CDR3 DNA: TGTGCCATCAGTGATCAGGGCAGTGATTTAACAGAGACCCAGTACTTC
CDR3 length: 13; J gene: TRBJ2-1; V gene: TRBV18; clone size: many; D gene: NA; CDR3 protein: CASSPGVYNEQFF; CDR3 DNA: TGTGCCAGCTCACCCGGGGTTTACAATGAGCAGTTCTTC
CDR3 length: 14; J gene: TRBJ2-1; V gene: TRBV5-1; clone size: many; D gene: TRBD1; CDR3 protein: CASSLAGTGNEQFF; CDR3 DNA: TGCGCCAGCAGCTTGGCCGGGACAGGGAATGAGCAGTTCTTC
CDR3 length: 13; J gene: TRBJ2-5; V gene: TRBV10-3; clone size: many; D gene: TRBD2; CDR3 protein: CAIREAGGETQYF; CDR3 DNA: TGTGCCATCAGGGAGGCGGGAGGAGAGACCCAGTACTTC
CDR3 length: 18; J gene: TRBJ2-2; V gene: TRBV11-2; clone size: once; D gene: NA; CDR3 protein: CASSNPGLAIYPTGELFF; CDR3 DNA: TGTGCCAGCAGCAACCCTGGGCTGGCCATATACCCCACCGGGGAGCTGTTTTTT
CDR3 length: 14; J gene: TRBJ2-7; V gene: TRBV19; clone size: NA; D gene: NA; CDR3 protein: CASSIDRIKGEQYF; CDR3 DNA: TGTGCCAGTAGTATAGACAGGATTAAAGGCGAGCAGTACTTC
CDR3 length: 15; J gene: TRBJ1-4; V gene: TRBV25-1; clone size: many; D gene: NA; CDR3 protein: CASSESPSYEKKLFF; CDR3 DNA: TGTGCCAGCAGTGAATCCCCATCCTACGAAAAAAAACTGTTTTTT
CDR3 length: 17; J gene: TRBJ2-5; V gene: TRBV4-1; clone size: few; D gene: NA; CDR3 protein: CASSQDEWNLFGETQYF; CDR3 DNA: TGCGCCAGCAGCCAAGATGAGTGGAATTTATTCGGGGAGACCCAGTACTTC
CDR3 length: 16; J gene: TRBJ2-1; V gene: TRBV18; clone size: NA; D gene: TRBD1; CDR3 protein: CASSPPGQGAYNEQFF; CDR3 DNA: TGTGCCAGCTCACCACCTGGACAGGGGGCCTACAATGAGCAGTTCTTC
CDR3 length: 16; J gene: TRBJ2-1; V gene: TRBV6-5; clone size: few; D gene: NA; CDR3 protein: CASSYRAAGFYNEQFF; CDR3 DNA: TGTGCCAGCAGTTACCGTGCAGCGGGCTTCTACAATGAGCAGTTCTTC
CDR3 length: 12; J gene: TRBJ2-7; V gene: TRBV5-1; clone size: NA; D gene: NA; CDR3 protein: CASSLVGEGQYF; CDR3 DNA: TGCGCCAGCAGCTTGGTTGGGGAAGGGCAGTACTTC
CDR3 length: 14; J gene: TRBJ1-2; V gene: TRBV12-3/TRBV12-4; clone size: few; D gene: NA; CDR3 protein: CASSRPGRGYGYTF; CDR3 DNA: TGTGCCAGCAGTCGCCCCGGGCGCGGTTATGGCTACACCTTC
CDR3 length: 14; J gene: TRBJ1-5; V gene: TRBV5-1; clone size: few; D gene: TRBD1; CDR3 protein: CASSLGQTNQPQHF; CDR3 DNA: TGCGCCAGCAGCCTGGGACAGACAAATCAGCCCCAGCATTTT
CDR3 length: 15; J gene: TRBJ1-1; V gene: TRBV5-1; clone size: many; D gene: TRBD1; CDR3 protein: CASSSDRAPNTEAFF; CDR3 DNA: TGCGCCAGCAGCTCGGACAGGGCCCCGAACACTGAAGCTTTCTTT
CDR3 length: 13; J gene: TRBJ2-1; V gene: TRBV28; clone size: many; D gene: NA; CDR3 protein: CASSLSRNNEQFF; CDR3 DNA: TGTGCCAGCAGTTTAAGCAGGAACAATGAGCAGTTCTTC
CDR3 length: 12; J gene: TRBJ2-7; V gene: TRBV3-1; clone size: NA; D gene: TRBD1; CDR3 protein: CASSRQGREQYF; CDR3 DNA: TGTGCCAGCAGCCGACAGGGGCGGGAGCAGTACTTC
CDR3 length: 11; J gene: TRBJ1-2; V gene: TRBV29-1; clone size: few; D gene: TRBD1; CDR3 protein: CSAPGQPGYTF; CDR3 DNA: TGCAGCGCCCCGGGACAGCCTGGCTACACCTTC
CDR3 length: 16; J gene: TRBJ2-1; V gene: TRBV18; clone size: NA; D gene: TRBD2; CDR3 protein: CASSPRPGTSANEQFF; CDR3 DNA: TGTGCCAGCTCACCACGTCCGGGGACTAGCGCCAATGAGCAGTTCTTC
CDR3 length: 16; J gene: TRBJ2-1; V gene: TRBV5-1; clone size: few; D gene: NA; CDR3 protein: CASSSNARPTYNEQFF; CDR3 DNA: TGCGCCAGCAGCTCCAACGCCCGCCCTACCTACAATGAGCAGTTCTTC
CDR3 length: 15; J gene: TRBJ1-1; V gene: TRBV4-1; clone size: NA; D gene: TRBD1; CDR3 protein: CASSLYRGLNTEAFF; CDR3 DNA: TGCGCCAGCAGCCTCTACAGGGGCCTCAACACTGAAGCTTTCTTT
CDR3 length: 18; J gene: TRBJ2-1; V gene: TRBV4-1; clone size: NA; D gene: TRBD2; CDR3 protein: CASTLNPLPGLGPNEQFF; CDR3 DNA: TGCGCCAGCACTCTCAATCCCCTCCCGGGACTAGGCCCCAATGAGCAGTTCTTC
CDR3 length: 15; J gene: TRBJ2-7; V gene: TRBV7-9; clone size: NA; D gene: NA; CDR3 protein: CASSIEGLQTNEQYF; CDR3 DNA: TGTGCCAGCAGCATAGAGGGACTCCAAACCAACGAGCAGTACTTC
CDR3 length: 14; J gene: TRBJ2-1; V gene: TRBV12-5; clone size: NA; D gene: NA; CDR3 protein: CASALPGSYNEQFF; CDR3 DNA: TGTGCTAGTGCCCTGCCAGGGTCCTACAATGAGCAGTTCTTC
CDR3 length: 14; J gene: TRBJ1-2; V gene: TRBV10-2; clone size: many; D gene: NA; CDR3 protein: CASSVPQENYGYTF; CDR3 DNA: TGCGCCAGCAGTGTGCCCCAGGAAAACTATGGCTACACCTTC
CDR3 length: 15; J gene: TRBJ2-7; V gene: TRBV5-1; clone size: NA; D gene: NA; CDR3 protein: CASSLGTEFSYEQYF; CDR3 DNA: TGCGCCAGCAGCTTGGGGACAGAGTTCTCCTACGAGCAGTACTTC